This entry lists 2 T cell receptor beta chains sequenced from one sample in a study of cytomegalovirus exposure and HLA in healthy donors (dated by TCRdb to about 2017). The library relied on the immunoSEQ multiplex PCR assay. For the multiplex PCR, a mixture combining 60 forward primers for TCR Vbeta segments and 13 reverse primers for TCR Jbeta segments was used. The clones in this table, taken by TCRdb from immuneACCESS, are in-frame only. Not every clone is retained; where verified, under half of the shortfall comes from an unresolved V gene, and the cause of the rest is unknown. The table held for this sample gives about 88,000 clones. Clones ranked in the top ten supply approximately 5.7% of the sample. Sequencing input: PBMCs. The receptor set was obtained from a girl aged 10-17 years in good health and CMV-seropositive.

The chain employs TRBV6-5 and TRBJ1-6, with a weak D call TRBD1 (6 bases). Germline V gene lookup returns CDR1 MNHEY and CDR2 SVGAGI. This CDR3 comprises 13 residues. V shed 10 bases and J shed 9 bases, with 16 bases lying between them. CDR3 loop: CATTGKRSSPLHF. CDR3 sequence (DNA): TGTGCCACCACAGGGAAAAGGAGTTCACCCCTCCACTTT.

The chain links TRBV5-4 to TRBJ2-4; possibly TRBD2 for D (6 bases). CDR1 is SGHNT and CDR2 is YYREEE in the germline V gene (reference sequence). Deletions cut 4 bases from V and 0 bases from J, with 11 bases between. The CDR3 is 15 amino acids. CDR3: CASSPGGVAKNIQYF. The CDR3 DNA is TGTGCCAGCAGCCCCGGAGGGGTAGCCAAAAACATTCAGTACTTC. The whole variable domain, filled in from reference TRBV5-4 and TRBJ2-4, reads ETGVTQSPTHLIKTRGQQVTLRCSSQSGHNTVSWYQQALGQGPQFIFQYYREEENGRGNFPPRFSGLQFPNYSSELNVNALELDDSALYLCASSPGGVAKNIQYFGAGTRLSVL.